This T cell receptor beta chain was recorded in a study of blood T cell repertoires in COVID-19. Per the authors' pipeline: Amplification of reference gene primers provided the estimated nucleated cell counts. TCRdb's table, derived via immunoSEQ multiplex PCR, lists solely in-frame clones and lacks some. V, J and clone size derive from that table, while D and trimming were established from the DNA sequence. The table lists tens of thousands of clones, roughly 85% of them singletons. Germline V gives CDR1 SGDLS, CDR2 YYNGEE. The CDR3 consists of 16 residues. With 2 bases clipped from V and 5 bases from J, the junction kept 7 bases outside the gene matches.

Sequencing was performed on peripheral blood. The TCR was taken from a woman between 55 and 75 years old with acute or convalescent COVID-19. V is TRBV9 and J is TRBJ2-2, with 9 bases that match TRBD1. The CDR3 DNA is TGTGCCAGCAGCGTGGCGACAGGGGGGATGACCGGGGAGCTGTTTTTT. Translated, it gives CASSVATGGMTGELFF.